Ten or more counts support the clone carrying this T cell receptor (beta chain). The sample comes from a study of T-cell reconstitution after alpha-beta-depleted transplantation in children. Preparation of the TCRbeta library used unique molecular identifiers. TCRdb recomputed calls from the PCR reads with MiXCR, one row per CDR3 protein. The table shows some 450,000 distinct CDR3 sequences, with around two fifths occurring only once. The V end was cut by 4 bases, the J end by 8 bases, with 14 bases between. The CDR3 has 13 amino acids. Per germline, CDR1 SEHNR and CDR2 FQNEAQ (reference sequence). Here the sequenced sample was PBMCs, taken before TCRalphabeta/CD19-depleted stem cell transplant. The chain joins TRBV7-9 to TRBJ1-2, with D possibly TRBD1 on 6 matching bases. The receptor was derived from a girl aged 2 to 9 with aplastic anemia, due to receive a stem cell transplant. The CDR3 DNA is TGTGCCAGCAGCTCCTTACAGGGAAACGGCTACACCTTC. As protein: CASSSLQGNGYTF.